This is a list of T cell receptor beta chains from one sample in a study of glioma-infiltrating T cells. Via MiXCR, TCRdb re-called the multiplex PCR reads, giving one row per CDR3 protein. The repertoire holds 300,000 to 450,000 distinct CDR3 sequences, with approximately 42% as singletons. Sequenced sample: glioma tissue, nonneoplastic brain tissue, or PBMCs (not recorded which). These receptors came from a human donor with low-grade glioma or glioblastoma, undergoing nonglioma brain surgery, or in good health (not recorded which). CDR3s include the opening cysteine and the closing phenylalanine or tryptophan. The order of the fields is clone size, D gene, J gene, V gene, CDR3 DNA, CDR3 protein. The D gene is left open where the match is weak. Clone size is stated in some rows and not others, as once, few, many or a class when expanded.

>.|.|TRBJ1-1|TRBV20-1
TGCAGTGCTAGAGATTTGGAGGGGTTTGGTGCTTTCTTT
CSARDLEGFGAFF
>many|.|TRBJ2-7|TRBV6-2/TRBV6-3
TGTGCCAGCAGTTACAGGGCCCACGAGCAGTACTTC
CASSYRAHEQYF
>few|.|TRBJ1-1|TRBV4-3
TGCGCCAGCAGCCAAGAACCAACAGGGCCCTTCGGGACTTTCTTT
CASSQEPTGPFGTFF
>.|.|TRBJ1-2|TRBV7-8
TGTGCCAGCAGCTTAGCTCTCCTCTATGGCTACACCTTC
CASSLALLYGYTF
>few|.|TRBJ2-3|TRBV11-2
TGTGCCAGCAGCTTCCCGGGAGCAACGAGCGACCCTAGCACAGATACGCAGTATTTT
CASSFPGATSDPSTDTQYF
>once|.|TRBJ2-3|TRBV7-2
TGTGCCAACATAGGATGGGGGGCTCTTGGCACAGATACGCAGTATTTT
CANIGWGALGTDTQYF
>many|.|TRBJ2-7|TRBV28
TGTGCCAGCACGAACAGGGAGAGCGAGCAGTACTTC
CASTNRESEQYF
>few|.|TRBJ2-3|TRBV20-1
TGCAGTGCTTCACCGAGTTGGGAAGATACGCAGTATTTT
CSASPSWEDTQYF
>few|.|TRBJ2-1|TRBV20-1
TGCAGTGCTAGAGCGGCCACGCGCCTGTTTTTGGCGGAGCAGTTCTTC
CSARAATRLFLAEQFF
>few|TRBD2|TRBJ2-7|TRBV20-1
TGCAGTGCCAGACGTGTACCGGGAACTAGCGGGAGGAGCTCCTACGAGCAGTACTTC
CSARRVPGTSGRSSYEQYF
>few|.|TRBJ1-1|TRBV7-2
TGTGCCAGCAGCTTATTATGGACGGGCACTGAAGCTTTCTTT
CASSLLWTGTEAFF